These 17 T cell receptor beta chains originate from one sample sequenced in a study of vaccination and CD4 T cells after COVID-19. Treatment noted: approximately 11-day PBMC culture with coronavirus spike peptide pools or control peptides (ViraFEST assay). Once obtained from cultured CD4+ T cells, the DNA was sequenced using the Oncomine TCR Beta short-read assay. TCRdb itself ran the PCR reads through MiXCR, one entry per CDR3 protein. This table has 9,500 to 10,000 distinct CDR3 sequences, over 40% appearing once. These receptors have no identified antigens. What was sequenced was CD4+ T cells from blood, cultured in vitro. These receptors originate from a human donor who had recovered from COVID-19.

This clonotype was seen only a few times. The chain employs TRBV24-1 and TRBJ2-1; 7 bases map to TRBD2. V was pared by 4 bases and J by 2 bases, with 7 bases of the junction left unmatched. Germline V gene lookup returns CDR1 KGHDR and CDR2 SFDVKD. The CDR3 extends over 16 amino acids. Here the CDR3 reads CATSDRTGGTYNEQFF. The CDR3 DNA reads as TGTGCCACCAGTGACCGGACGGGAGGTACCTACAATGAGCAGTTCTTC.

V and J are TRBV12-3 or TRBV12-4 and TRBJ1-5, with 7 bases fitting TRBD1. V was clipped by 6 bases and J by 8 bases; unmatched bases: 4. This CDR3 comprises 12 residues. CDR3 coding DNA: TGTGCCAGCAGAAAAGGACAGGAGCCCCAGCATTTT. Translating it yields CASRKGQEPQHF.

J is TRBJ1-1 and V is TRBV29-1; the match to TRBD1 covers 7 bases. Trimming cost V 5 bases and J 1 base; bases outside gene matches: 7. This CDR3 comprises 14 residues. Germline assignment: CDR1 SQVTM and CDR2 ANQGSEA. CDR3 protein: CSVTLQGRNTEAFF. The CDR3 nucleotides are TGCAGCGTTACCTTACAGGGGCGGAACACTGAAGCTTTCTTT.

V and J are TRBV11-2 and TRBJ2-5; weak D call: TRBD2 (6 bases). Germline V gene lookup returns CDR1 SGHAT and CDR2 FQNNGV. There are 14 residues in the CDR3. V gave up 7 bases and J gave up 5 bases, with 17 bases separating them. Here the CDR3 reads CASNPSSEGETQYF. The CDR3 nucleotides are TGTGCCAGCAACCCATCTAGCGAGGGGGAGACCCAGTACTTC.

The chain employs TRBV29-1 and TRBJ1-1; tentative D call: TRBD1 (5 bases). Trimming left V 4 bases short and J 10 bases short, with 10 bases between. The CDR3 consists of 10 residues. From germline, CDR1 is SQVTM and CDR2 ANQGSEA. The DNA for the CDR3 is TGCAGCGTTGTTGAAGGGGCAGCTTTCTTT. Amino acids: CSVVEGAAFF. The complete variable domain, with remaining parts taken from reference TRBV29-1 and TRBJ1-1, reads SAVISQKPSRDICQRGTSLTIQCQVDSQVTMMFWYRQQPGQSLTLIATANQGSEATYESGFVIDKFPISRPNLTFSTLTVSNMSPEDSSIYLCSVVEGAAFFGQGTRLTVV.

CDR3 residues: CASSAAPGGGTEAFF. In DNA form, the CDR3 reads TGTGCCAGCAGCGCGGCGCCAGGGGGGGGGACTGAAGCTTTCTTT. The rearrangement links TRBV9 to TRBJ1-1; 7 bases are shared with TRBD1. Looked up from germline, CDR1 is SGDLS and CDR2 is YYNGEE. The CDR3 totals 15 residues. V was pared by 3 bases and J by 5 bases, with 10 bases of the junction left unmatched.

This clonotype was seen once. This chain uses TRBV28 with TRBJ2-7, with TRBD2 matching 8 bases. Germline trimming cut 7 bases from V and 0 bases from J; bases unmatched to any gene: 8. The CDR3 has 15 amino acids. CDR1 is MDHEN, CDR2 SYDVKM, per germline. As DNA, the CDR3 is TGTGCCAGCATGGGGGGGAGCGGGGGCTCCTACGAGCAGTACTTC. Translation: CASMGGSGGSYEQYF.

This sequence joins TRBV10-1 and TRBJ1-2, with a possible D match to TRBD1 (5 bases). CDR1 is WNHNN, CDR2 SYGVQD, per germline (reference sequence). The CDR3 spans 13 residues. V was trimmed by 4 bases and J by 3 bases, leaving 9 bases between them. The CDR3 spells CASSATGDYGYTF. Written as DNA, the CDR3 is TGCGCCAGCAGTGCAACAGGAGACTATGGCTACACCTTC.

The chain combines TRBV20-1 with TRBJ1-2, with 11 bases that match TRBD1. The CDR3 spans 18 residues. Germline V gene sequence: CDR1 DFQATT, CDR2 SNEGSKA (reference sequence). V was clipped by 1 base and J by 1 base; unmatched bases: 11. CDR3 coding DNA: TGCAGTGCTAGAGGGGTAGTTGGGACAGGGGGTCTTAACTATGGCTACACCTTC. Amino acid sequence: CSARGVVGTGGLNYGYTF.

This clonotype has more than one count but fewer than ten. Relative to the germline gene, one junction end is altered; a read error may explain this. For the CDR3, the DNA is TGCAGTGCCAGAGCTCCGGAGAGCTCCTACAATGAGCAGTTCTTC. Protein: CSARAPESSYNEQFF. The gene calls are TRBV20-1 and TRBJ2-1, with D uncertain. The CDR3 length is 15 residues. Germline loops: CDR1 DFQATT, CDR2 SNEGSKA (reference sequence).

This clonotype was counted between two and nine times. The chain joins TRBV7-9 to TRBJ1-1; D unresolved. This CDR3 spans 11 amino acids. Germline loops: CDR1 SEHNR, CDR2 FQNEAQ (reference sequence). Trimming stripped 1 base from V and 11 bases from J, with 8 bases between. CDR3 protein: CASSLGPHAFF. The CDR3, as DNA: TGTGCCAGCAGCTTAGGACCGCATGCTTTCTTT. Drawing the rest from reference TRBV7-9 and TRBJ1-1, the complete variable domain is DTGVSQNPRHKITKRGQNVTFRCDPISEHNRLYWYRQTLGQGPEFLTYFQNEAQLEKSRLLSDRFSAERPKGSFSTLEIQRTEQGDSAMYLCASSLGPHAFFGQGTRLTVV.

This clonotype has only a few counts. V gene TRBV20-1 combines with J gene TRBJ1-1; 7 bases are a match to TRBD1. After removal of 8 bases from V and 0 bases from J, the junction contained 6 bases not matched to a gene. Germline CDR1 reads DFQATT; CDR2 reads SNEGSKA (reference sequence). The CDR3 is 13 residues long. The CDR3 loop is CSTKDRMNTEAFF. DNA for the CDR3: TGCAGTACTAAGGACAGGATGAACACTGAAGCTTTCTTT.

V and J are TRBV6-5 and TRBJ2-3, with D perhaps TRBD1 or TRBD2 (5 bases each). V gave up 3 bases and J gave up 7 bases, with 17 bases separating them. Germline CDR1 reads MNHEY; CDR2 reads SVGAGI. The CDR3 spans 15 residues. Here the CDR3 DNA reads TGTGCCAGCAGTTATTTACGGGGCCAATCAAATACGCAGTATTTT. Its translation is CASSYLRGQSNTQYF.

This chain links TRBV6-1 with TRBJ1-2; 8 bases match TRBD1. CDR3 size: 15 residues. CDR1 is MNHNS, CDR2 SASEGT, per germline. V shed 5 bases and J 5 bases; nucleotides not matched to a gene: 10. CDR3 nucleotides: TGTGCCAGCAGTCCCCAAGACAGGGGCAGGTATGGCTACACCTTC. It translates to CASSPQDRGRYGYTF.

The CDR3 DNA reads TGTGCCAGCAGATCTTTCTCCCAGACCCAGTACTTC. Translated, it gives CASRSFSQTQYF. The chain is built from TRBV2 and TRBJ2-5; D is uncertain. The V and J ends lost 6 bases and 6 bases respectively, with 11 bases between them. The CDR3 covers 12 residues. Germline V lookup: CDR1 SNHLY, CDR2 FYNNEI. The full variable domain, completed using reference TRBV2 and TRBJ2-5, is EPEVTQTPSHQVTQMGQEVILRCVPISNHLYFYWYRQILGQKVEFLVSFYNNEISEKSEIFDDQFSVERPDGSNFTLKIRSTKLEDSAMYFCASRSFSQTQYFGPGTRLLVL.

This clonotype came up a few times. The chain couples TRBV20-1 to TRBJ2-5, with D unclear. The CDR3 covers 10 residues. Germline lookup yields CDR1 DFQATT and CDR2 SNEGSKA (reference sequence). Trimming stripped 8 bases from V and 4 bases from J, with 8 bases between. DNA for the CDR3: TGCAGTACCATTCGAGAGACCCAGTACTTC. This gives the protein CSTIRETQYF.

The V call is TRBV7-2, the J call TRBJ2-2, with a tentative D call TRBD2 (6 bases). This CDR3 region has 16 residues. Germline-derived CDR1 and CDR2 are SGHTA and FQGNSA. Trimming stripped 3 bases from V and 3 bases from J, with 14 bases between. Here the CDR3 DNA reads TGTGCCAGCAGCTTCTTAGGAGGGAGTTACACCGGGGAGCTGTTTTTT. Amino acids: CASSFLGGSYTGELFF. The whole variable domain, filled in from reference TRBV7-2 and TRBJ2-2, reads GAGVSQSPSNKVTEKGKDVELRCDPISGHTALYWYRQSLGQGLEFLIYFQGNSAPDKSGLPSDRFSAERTGGSVSTLTIQRTQQEDSAVYLCASSFLGGSYTGELFFGEGSRLTVL.